The 12 T cell receptor beta chains below were found in one sample sequenced in a study of T cell responses to AZD1222 COVID-19 vaccine. Only in-frame clones appear in the TCRdb table, and some are missing; sequencing was by immunoSEQ multiplex PCR. Here the sample spans some 150,000 clones, approximately 90% being singletons. This specimen consisted of peripheral blood, obtained on day 0 of AZD1222 vaccination. These receptors all stem from an adult in good health.

CDR3 residues: CASSGDQGSRYGYTF. In DNA, the CDR3 is TGCGCCAGCAGCGGAGACCAGGGGTCGAGATATGGCTACACCTTC. The chain couples TRBV5-1 to TRBJ1-2; TRBD1 might be the D (6 bases). The CDR3 length is 15 residues. V was cut by 4 bases and J by 5 bases, with 18 bases left in between. Germline values: CDR1 SGHRS, CDR2 YFSETQ.

The rearrangement links TRBV15 to TRBJ2-7; possibly TRBD2 for D (6 bases). Germline V lookup: CDR1 LNHNV, CDR2 YYDKDF (reference sequence). The CDR3 runs 15 residues. V lost 5 bases and J 1 base, leaving 15 bases between the germline ends. The CDR3 loop is CATSWSAGTSYEQYF. CDR3 DNA: TGTGCCACCAGCTGGAGTGCAGGGACTTCCTACGAGCAGTACTTC.

The table lists this clone with a count of one. This sequence joins TRBV5-1 and TRBJ2-1; unclear D gene. Trimming left V 4 bases short and J 1 base short, with 9 bases between. This CDR3 spans 14 amino acids. CDR1 and CDR2 from the germline V gene are SGHRS and YFSETQ. The CDR3 loop is CASSLGGSYNEQFF. The DNA of the CDR3 is TGCGCCAGCAGCCTCGGCGGTTCCTACAATGAGCAGTTCTTC. Full variable domain (outside the CDR3, taken from reference TRBV5-1 and TRBJ2-1): KAGVTQTPRYLIKTRGQQVTLSCSPISGHRSVSWYQQTPGQGLQFLFEYFSETQRNKGNFPGRFSGRQFSNSRSEMNVSTLELGDSALYLCASSLGGSYNEQFFGPGTRLTVL.

The chain employs TRBV7-7 and TRBJ2-1; TRBD2 agrees at 12 bases. Germline CDR1 SSHAT, CDR2 FNYEAQ (reference sequence). Trimming removed 6 bases from V and 3 bases from J; junction bases left unmatched: 9. The CDR3 is made up of 17 amino acids. The DNA for the CDR3 is TGTGCCAGCAGTGAAGCGGGACTAGCGGGCCTCTACAATGAGCAGTTCTTC. It specifies CASSEAGLAGLYNEQFF.

In its sample, this clone was seen once. V usage is TRBV25-1 and J usage is TRBJ1-2; D is ambiguous. The CDR3 is 13 residues long. V was pared by 3 bases and J by 6 bases, with 11 bases between. The germline V gene encodes CDR1 MGHDK and CDR2 SYGVNS. DNA for the CDR3: TGTGCCAGCAGTGATTCTGCTGAGCATGGCTACACCTTC. It translates to CASSDSAEHGYTF.

This clone has only a few counts. The chain combines TRBV9 with TRBJ1-1; D may be TRBD1 (6 bases). The CDR3 contains 15 residues. Trimming took off 0 bases at V and 1 base at J, with 10 bases between the two ends. CDR1 and CDR2 from the germline V gene are SGDLS and YYNGEE. CDR3 coding DNA: TGTGCCAGCAGCGTAGTCAGGGGTGAGAACACTGAAGCTTTCTTT. This codes for CASSVVRGENTEAFF.

This clone was seen only a few times. The chain combines TRBV27 with TRBJ2-3, with D maybe TRBD1 (5 bases). This CDR3 comprises 16 residues. Trimming stripped 2 bases from V and 2 bases from J, with 14 bases between. The germline V gene encodes CDR1 MNHEY and CDR2 SMNVEV (reference sequence). DNA of the CDR3: TGTGCCAGCAGTTTACAGGGCCGATCCCCCACAGATACGCAGTATTTT. Translation gives CASSLQGRSPTDTQYF.

The CDR3 bases are TGCGCCAGCAGCCAAGGTGGTCTAGACAGTGAGCAGTTCTTC. It yields the protein CASSQGGLDSEQFF. The gene calls are TRBV4-3 and TRBJ2-1, with a weak D call TRBD1 (5 bases). Germline lookup yields CDR1 LGHNA and CDR2 YSLEER. There are 14 residues in the CDR3. V lost 1 base and J 9 bases, leaving 13 bases between the germline ends.

V gene TRBV7-9 combines with J gene TRBJ2-1; possible D gene TRBD2, 6 bases. Trimming took 4 bases from V and 0 from J, leaving 13 bases between them. This CDR3 region has 16 residues. In germline, CDR1 is SEHNR, CDR2 FQNEAQ (reference sequence). CDR3 coding DNA: TGTGCCAGCAGCTCCGAGACTAGGTCCTCCTACAATGAGCAGTTCTTC. Protein: CASSSETRSSYNEQFF.

V is TRBV4-1 and J is TRBJ1-6; maybe TRBD1 (6 bases). Per germline, CDR1 MGHRA and CDR2 YSYEKL. This CDR3 comprises 17 residues. The V end lost 6 bases, the J end lost 9 bases, and 24 bases lay between the germline ends. The CDR3 DNA is TGCGCCAGCAGGGGGGCCAGAACCTCATCAGGAGGTTCACCCCTCCACTTT. Translating it yields CASRGARTSSGGSPLHF.

This chain connects TRBV3-1 (or the pseudogene TRBV3-2) to TRBJ1-1, with 8 bases that match TRBD1. Per the germline V gene, CDR1 is LGHDT and CDR2 is YNNKEL (reference sequence). V lost 7 bases to trimming and J lost 2 bases; unmatched junction nucleotides: 6. CDR3 size: 14 residues. CDR3 DNA: TGTGCCAGCAAAGTAGGACAGGGCAACACTGAAGCTTTCTTT. Translating gives CASKVGQGNTEAFF.

V is TRBV29-1 and J is TRBJ1-2; D possibly corresponds to TRBD1 (6 bases). This CDR3 is 17 amino acids long. V gave up 0 bases and J gave up 0 bases, with 17 bases separating them. The germline V gene encodes CDR1 SQVTM and CDR2 ANQGSEA. The CDR3 DNA sequence: TGCAGCGTTGAAGATAGGGGGAAACCCCTAGCTAACTATGGCTACACCTTC. Translating it yields CSVEDRGKPLANYGYTF.